This TCR beta chain came from a study of blood T cell repertoires in COVID-19. Methods used by the authors: By means of reference gene primer amplification, nucleated cell counts were estimated. Method: immunoSEQ multiplex PCR; TCRdb's copy keeps in-frame clones and lacks some. V, J and clone size are those of that table, while D and trimming were read from the DNA. The sample shows 110,000 to 150,000 clones, roughly 91% of them seen only once. This clone is a singleton in its sample. The CDR3 covers 15 residues. Germline lookup yields CDR1 SGHTS and CDR2 YDEGEE. With 3 bases clipped from V and 2 bases from J, the junction kept 3 bases outside the gene matches.

The gene calls are TRBV5-8 and TRBJ2-3, with TRBD2 matching over 10 bases. Sequenced input: peripheral blood. This clonotype was sampled from a man aged 55-75 years with active or convalescent COVID-19. In DNA, the CDR3 is TGTGCCAGCAGCTCTAGCGGGGGACCCACAGATACGCAGTATTTT. Translating gives CASSSSGGPTDTQYF.